Detailed here is one T cell receptor (beta chain). Clones were sequenced by immunoSEQ multiplex PCR, and TCRdb holds only the in-frame ones, with some missing. The profile shows about 48,000 clones, about nine tenths of them singletons. These data originate in a study of T cell changes during pregnancy in multiple sclerosis. Germline values: CDR1 SGHNT, CDR2 YENEEA. J lost 10 bases, V lost 5 bases, and 13 bases had no gene match. The CDR3 sequence is 15 residues long. The source is a female donor with multiple sclerosis, enrolled in a pregnancy study. The chain combines TRBV11-3 with TRBJ2-1, with 8 bases fitting TRBD2. This specimen consisted of CD4+ T cells from peripheral blood mononuclear cells, obtained in the second trimester of pregnancy. CDR3: CASSPFSGNPGEQFF. The CDR3 DNA reads TGTGCCAGCAGCCCATTTAGCGGGAATCCTGGGGAGCAGTTCTTC.